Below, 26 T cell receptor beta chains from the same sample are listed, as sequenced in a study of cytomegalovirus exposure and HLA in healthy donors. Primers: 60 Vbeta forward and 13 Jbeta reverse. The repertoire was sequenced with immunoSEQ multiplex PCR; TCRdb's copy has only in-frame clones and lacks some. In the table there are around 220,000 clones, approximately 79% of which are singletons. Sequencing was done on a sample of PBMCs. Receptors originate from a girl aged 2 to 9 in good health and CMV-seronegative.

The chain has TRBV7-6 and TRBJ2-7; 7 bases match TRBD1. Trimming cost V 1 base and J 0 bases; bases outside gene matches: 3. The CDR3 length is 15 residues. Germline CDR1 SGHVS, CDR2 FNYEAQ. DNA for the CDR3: TGTGCCAGCAGCTTAGGGACAGGCAACTCCTACGAGCAGTACTTC. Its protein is CASSLGTGNSYEQYF.

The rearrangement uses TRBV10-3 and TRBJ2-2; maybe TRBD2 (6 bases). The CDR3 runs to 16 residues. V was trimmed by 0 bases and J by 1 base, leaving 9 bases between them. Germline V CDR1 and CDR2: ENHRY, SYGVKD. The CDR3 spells CAISESPGGNTGELFF. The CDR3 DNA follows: TGTGCCATCAGTGAGTCGCCCGGGGGGAACACCGGGGAGCTGTTTTTT.

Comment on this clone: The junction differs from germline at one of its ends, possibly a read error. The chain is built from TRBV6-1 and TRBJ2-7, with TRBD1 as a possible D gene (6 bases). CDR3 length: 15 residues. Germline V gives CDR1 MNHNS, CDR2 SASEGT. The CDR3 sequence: CASSKASTGPYEQYF. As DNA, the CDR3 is TGTGCCAGCAGTAAAGCCTCGACAGGCCCCTACGAGCAGTACTTC.

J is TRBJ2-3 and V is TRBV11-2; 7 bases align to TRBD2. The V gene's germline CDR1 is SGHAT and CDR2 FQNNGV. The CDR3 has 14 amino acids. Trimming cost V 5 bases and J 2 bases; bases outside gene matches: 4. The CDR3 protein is CASSAGLNTDTQYF. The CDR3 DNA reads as TGTGCCAGCAGCGCGGGACTAAACACAGATACGCAGTATTTT.

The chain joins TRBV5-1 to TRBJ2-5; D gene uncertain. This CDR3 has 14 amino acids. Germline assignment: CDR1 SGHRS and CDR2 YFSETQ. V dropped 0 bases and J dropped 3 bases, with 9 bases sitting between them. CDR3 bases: TGCGCCAGCAGCTTGGAGCTAGGTGAAGAGACCCAGTACTTC. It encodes CASSLELGEETQYF.

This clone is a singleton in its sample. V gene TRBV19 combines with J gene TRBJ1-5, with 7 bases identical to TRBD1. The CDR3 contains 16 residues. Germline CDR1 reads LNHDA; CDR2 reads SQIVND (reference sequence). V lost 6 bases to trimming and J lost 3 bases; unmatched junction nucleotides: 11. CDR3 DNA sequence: TGTGCCAGTAGGAAAACCACAGGGGCCCACAATCAGCCCCAGCATTTT. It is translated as CASRKTTGAHNQPQHF.

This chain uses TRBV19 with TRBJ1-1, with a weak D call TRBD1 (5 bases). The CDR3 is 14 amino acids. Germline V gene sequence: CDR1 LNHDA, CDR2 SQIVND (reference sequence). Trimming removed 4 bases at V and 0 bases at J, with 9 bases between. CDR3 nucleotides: TGTGCCAGTAGTACACGACAGTTGAACACTGAAGCTTTCTTT. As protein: CASSTRQLNTEAFF.

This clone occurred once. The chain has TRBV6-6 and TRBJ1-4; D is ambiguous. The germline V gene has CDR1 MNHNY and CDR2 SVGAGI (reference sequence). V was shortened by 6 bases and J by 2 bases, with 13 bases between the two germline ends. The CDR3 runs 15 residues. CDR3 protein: CASRPLSGTNEKLFF. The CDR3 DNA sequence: TGTGCCAGCAGGCCCCTTAGCGGGACTAATGAAAAACTGTTTTTT.

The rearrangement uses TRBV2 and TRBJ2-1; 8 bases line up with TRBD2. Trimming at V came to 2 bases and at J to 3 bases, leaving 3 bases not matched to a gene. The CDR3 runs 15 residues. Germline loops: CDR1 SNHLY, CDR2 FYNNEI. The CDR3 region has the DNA TGTGCCAGCAGTGAACTAGCGGGCGGCTACAATGAGCAGTTCTTC. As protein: CASSELAGGYNEQFF.

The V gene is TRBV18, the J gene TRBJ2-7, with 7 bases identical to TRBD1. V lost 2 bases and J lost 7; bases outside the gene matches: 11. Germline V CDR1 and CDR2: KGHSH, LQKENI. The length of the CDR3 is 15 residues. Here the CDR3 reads CASSPSGTALGEQYF. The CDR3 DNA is TGTGCCAGCTCACCATCCGGGACAGCCTTGGGGGAGCAGTACTTC.

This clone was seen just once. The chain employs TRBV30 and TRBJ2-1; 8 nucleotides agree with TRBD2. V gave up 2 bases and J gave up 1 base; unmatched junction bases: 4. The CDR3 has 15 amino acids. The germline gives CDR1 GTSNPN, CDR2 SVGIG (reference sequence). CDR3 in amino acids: CAWSTTSGSYNEQFF. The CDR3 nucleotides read TGTGCCTGGAGTACCACTAGCGGTTCCTACAATGAGCAGTTCTTC.

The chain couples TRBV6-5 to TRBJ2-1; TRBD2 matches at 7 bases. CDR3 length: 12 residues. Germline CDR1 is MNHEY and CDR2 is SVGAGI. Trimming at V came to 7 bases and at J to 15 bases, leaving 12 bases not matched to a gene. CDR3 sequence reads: CASNDAAGFAFF. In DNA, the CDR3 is TGTGCCAGCAATGACGCAGCGGGGTTCGCGTTCTTC.

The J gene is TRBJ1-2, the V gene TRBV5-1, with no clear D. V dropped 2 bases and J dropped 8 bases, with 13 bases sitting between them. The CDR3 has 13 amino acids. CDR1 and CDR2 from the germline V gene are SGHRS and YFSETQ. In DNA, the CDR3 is TGCGCCAGCAGCTTTGCCGTTGAGGGAGGCTACACCTTC. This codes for CASSFAVEGGYTF. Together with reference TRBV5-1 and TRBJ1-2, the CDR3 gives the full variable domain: KAGVTQTPRYLIKTRGQQVTLSCSPISGHRSVSWYQQTPGQGLQFLFEYFSETQRNKGNFPGRFSGRQFSNSRSEMNVSTLELGDSALYLCASSFAVEGGYTFGSGTRLTVV.

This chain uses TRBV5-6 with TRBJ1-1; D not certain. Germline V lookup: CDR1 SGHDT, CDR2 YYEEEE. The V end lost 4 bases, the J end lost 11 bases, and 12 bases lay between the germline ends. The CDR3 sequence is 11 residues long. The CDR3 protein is CASSQNERAFF. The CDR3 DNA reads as TGTGCCAGCAGCCAAAACGAACGGGCTTTCTTT.

The CDR3 region has the DNA TGCGCCAGCAGCCAAGCTCCTAGCGGGGGATTTTATCAAGAGACCCAGTACTTC. Translated: CASSQAPSGGFYQETQYF. The chain links TRBV4-1 to TRBJ2-5; TRBD2 aligns across 10 bases. J was trimmed by 2 bases and V by 1 base; bases with no gene match: 10. Germline values: CDR1 MGHRA, CDR2 YSYEKL. This CDR3 contains 18 residues.

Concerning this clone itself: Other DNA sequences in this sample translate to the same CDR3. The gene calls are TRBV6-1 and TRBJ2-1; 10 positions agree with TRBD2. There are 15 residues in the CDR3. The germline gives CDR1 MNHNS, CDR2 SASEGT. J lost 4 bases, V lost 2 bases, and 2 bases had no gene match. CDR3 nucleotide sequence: TGTGCCAGCAGTGAATGGACTAGCGGATACAATGAGCAGTTCTTC. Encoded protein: CASSEWTSGYNEQFF.

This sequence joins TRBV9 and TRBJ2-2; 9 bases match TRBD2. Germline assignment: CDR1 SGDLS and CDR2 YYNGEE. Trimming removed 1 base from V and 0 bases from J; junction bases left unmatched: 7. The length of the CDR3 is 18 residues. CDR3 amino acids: CASSVRTSGPTNTGELFF. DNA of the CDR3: TGTGCCAGCAGCGTAAGAACTAGCGGGCCAACGAACACCGGGGAGCTGTTTTTT. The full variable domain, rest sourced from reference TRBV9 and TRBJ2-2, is DSGVTQTPKHLITATGQRVTLRCSPRSGDLSVYWYQQSLDQGLQFLIQYYNGEERAKGNILERFSAQQFPDLHSELNLSSLELGDSALYFCASSVRTSGPTNTGELFFGEGSRLTVL.

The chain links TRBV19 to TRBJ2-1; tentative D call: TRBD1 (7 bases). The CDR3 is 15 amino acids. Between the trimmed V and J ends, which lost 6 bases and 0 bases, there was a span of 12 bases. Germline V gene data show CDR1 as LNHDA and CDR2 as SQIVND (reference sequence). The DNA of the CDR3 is TGTGCCAGTAGCCCGGGGGACAGCTCCTACAATGAGCAGTTCTTC. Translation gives CASSPGDSSYNEQFF.

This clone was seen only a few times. CDR3 DNA sequence: TGTGCCAGCGGTGGACAGGGGTTTTACGAGCAGTACTTC. It codes for CASGGQGFYEQYF. The V and J genes are TRBV5-4 and TRBJ2-7, with 9 positions matching TRBD1. CDR1 SGHNT and CDR2 YYREEE come from the germline V gene (reference sequence). The CDR3 covers 13 residues. The V gene end was trimmed by 7 bases and the J gene end by 4 bases; junction bases not matched to a gene: 6.

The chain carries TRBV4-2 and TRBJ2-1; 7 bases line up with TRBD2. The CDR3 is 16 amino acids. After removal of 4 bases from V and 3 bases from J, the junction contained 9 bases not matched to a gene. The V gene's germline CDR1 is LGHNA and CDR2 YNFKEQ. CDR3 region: CASSPIPASGYNEQFF. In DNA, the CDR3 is TGTGCCAGCAGCCCGATACCCGCTAGCGGCTACAATGAGCAGTTCTTC.

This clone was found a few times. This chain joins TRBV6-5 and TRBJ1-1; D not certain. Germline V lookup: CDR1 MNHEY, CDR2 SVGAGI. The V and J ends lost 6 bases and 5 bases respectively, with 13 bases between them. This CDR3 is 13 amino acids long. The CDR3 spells CASRTTGFTEAFF. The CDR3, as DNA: TGTGCCAGCAGAACGACTGGGTTTACTGAAGCTTTCTTT.

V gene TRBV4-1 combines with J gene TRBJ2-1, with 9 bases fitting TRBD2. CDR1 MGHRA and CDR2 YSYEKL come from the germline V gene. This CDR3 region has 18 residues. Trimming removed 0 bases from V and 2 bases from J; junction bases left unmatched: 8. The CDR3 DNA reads TGCGCCAGCAGCCAAGATCCCGGGGGCGGGAGGGCCTACAATGAGCAGTTCTTC. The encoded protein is CASSQDPGGGRAYNEQFF.

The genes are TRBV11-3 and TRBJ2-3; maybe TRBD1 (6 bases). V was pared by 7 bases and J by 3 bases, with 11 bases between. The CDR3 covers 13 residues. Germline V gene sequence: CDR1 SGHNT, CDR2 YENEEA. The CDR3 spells CASTTQGTDTQYF. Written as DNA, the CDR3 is TGTGCCAGCACGACACAGGGAACAGATACGCAGTATTTT.

The chain's CDR3 is CASSPFRKGGSYEQYF. The DNA of the CDR3 is TGTGCCAGCAGCCCGTTTCGGAAGGGGGGGTCCTACGAGCAGTACTTC. The V call is TRBV5-8, the J call TRBJ2-7, with D perhaps matching TRBD2 (7 bases). The CDR3 runs 16 residues. Germline V CDR1 and CDR2: SGHTS, YDEGEE. The V gene lost 4 bases and the J gene lost 1 base, with 18 bases spanning the gap. The whole variable domain, filled in from reference TRBV5-8 and TRBJ2-7, reads EAGVTQSPTHLIKTRGQQATLRCSPISGHTSVYWYQQALGLGLQFLLWYDEGEERNRGNFPPRFSGRQFPNYSSELNVNALELEDSALYLCASSPFRKGGSYEQYFGPGTRLTVT.

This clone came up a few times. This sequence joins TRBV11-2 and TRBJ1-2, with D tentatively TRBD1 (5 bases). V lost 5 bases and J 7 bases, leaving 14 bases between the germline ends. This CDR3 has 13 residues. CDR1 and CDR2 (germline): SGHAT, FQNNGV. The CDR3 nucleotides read TGTGCCAGCAGCCGAACAGGAAGGCTTGGCTACACCTTC. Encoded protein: CASSRTGRLGYTF.

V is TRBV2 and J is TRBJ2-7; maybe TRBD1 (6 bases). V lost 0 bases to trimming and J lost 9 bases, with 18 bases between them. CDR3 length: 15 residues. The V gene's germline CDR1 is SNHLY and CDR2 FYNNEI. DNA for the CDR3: TGTGCCAGCAGTGAAGCCCCGAGACAGGTAGGGAGGCAGTACTTC. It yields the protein CASSEAPRQVGRQYF.